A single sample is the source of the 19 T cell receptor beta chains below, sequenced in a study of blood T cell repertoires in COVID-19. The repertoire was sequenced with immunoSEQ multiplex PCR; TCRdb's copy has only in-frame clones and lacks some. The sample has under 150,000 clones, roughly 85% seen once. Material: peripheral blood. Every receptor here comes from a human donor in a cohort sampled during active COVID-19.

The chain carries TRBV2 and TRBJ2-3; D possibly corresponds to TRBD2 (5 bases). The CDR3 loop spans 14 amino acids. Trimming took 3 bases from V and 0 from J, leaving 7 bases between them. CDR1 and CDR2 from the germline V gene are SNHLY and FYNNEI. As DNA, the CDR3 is TGTGCCAGCAGTGATCGGACTAGCACAGATACGCAGTATTTT. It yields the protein CASSDRTSTDTQYF.

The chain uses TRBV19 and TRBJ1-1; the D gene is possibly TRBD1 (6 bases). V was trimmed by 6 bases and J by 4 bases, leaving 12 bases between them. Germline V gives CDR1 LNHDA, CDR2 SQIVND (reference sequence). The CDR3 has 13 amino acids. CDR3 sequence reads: CASRVTGTTEAFF. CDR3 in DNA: TGTGCCAGTAGGGTAACAGGGACCACTGAAGCTTTCTTT. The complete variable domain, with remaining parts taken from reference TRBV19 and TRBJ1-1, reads DGGITQSPKYLFRKEGQNVTLSCEQNLNHDAMYWYRQDPGQGLRLIYYSQIVNDFQKGDIAEGYSVSREKKESFPLTVTSAQKNPTAFYLCASRVTGTTEAFFGQGTRLTVV.

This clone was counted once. CDR3 region: CASRLTGGVQPQHF. Written as DNA, the CDR3 is TGTGCCAGCAGACTCACAGGGGGGGTTCAGCCCCAGCATTTT. The genes are TRBV6-6 and TRBJ1-5, with 8 bases that match TRBD1. The CDR3 runs 14 residues. Germline V gene sequence: CDR1 MNHNY, CDR2 SVGAGI (reference sequence). V was pared by 6 bases and J by 6 bases, with 7 bases of the junction left unmatched.

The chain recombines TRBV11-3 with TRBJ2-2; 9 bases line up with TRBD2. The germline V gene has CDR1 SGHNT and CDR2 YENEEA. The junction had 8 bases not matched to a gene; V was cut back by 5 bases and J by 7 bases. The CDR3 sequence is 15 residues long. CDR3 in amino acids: CASSGVAGVVGELFF. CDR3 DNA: TGTGCCAGCAGCGGTGTAGCGGGAGTGGTCGGGGAGCTGTTTTTT.

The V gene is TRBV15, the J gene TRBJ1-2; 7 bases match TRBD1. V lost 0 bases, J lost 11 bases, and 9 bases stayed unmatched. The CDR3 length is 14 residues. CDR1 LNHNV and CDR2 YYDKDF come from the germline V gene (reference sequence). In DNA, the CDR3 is TGTGCCACCAGCAGAGATCTGACAGGGAGTGGGTACACCTTC. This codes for CATSRDLTGSGYTF.

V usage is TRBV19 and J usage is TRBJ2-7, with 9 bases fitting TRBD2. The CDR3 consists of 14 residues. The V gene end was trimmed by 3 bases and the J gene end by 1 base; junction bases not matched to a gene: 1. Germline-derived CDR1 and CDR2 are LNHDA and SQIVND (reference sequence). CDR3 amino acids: CASSITSGSYEQYF. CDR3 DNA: TGTGCCAGTAGTATTACTAGCGGGTCCTACGAGCAGTACTTC.

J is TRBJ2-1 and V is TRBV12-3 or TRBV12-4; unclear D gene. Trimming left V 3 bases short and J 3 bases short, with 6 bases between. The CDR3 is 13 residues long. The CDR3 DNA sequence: TGTGCCAGCAGTTTTCAAATCTACAATGAGCAGTTCTTC. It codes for CASSFQIYNEQFF.

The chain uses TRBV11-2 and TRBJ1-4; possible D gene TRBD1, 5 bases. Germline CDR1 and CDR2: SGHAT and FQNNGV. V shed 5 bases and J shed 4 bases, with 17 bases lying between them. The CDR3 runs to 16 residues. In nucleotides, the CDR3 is TGTGCCAGCAGCCGTCTGGCAGGGAGGGGTAATGAAAAACTGTTTTTT. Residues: CASSRLAGRGNEKLFF.

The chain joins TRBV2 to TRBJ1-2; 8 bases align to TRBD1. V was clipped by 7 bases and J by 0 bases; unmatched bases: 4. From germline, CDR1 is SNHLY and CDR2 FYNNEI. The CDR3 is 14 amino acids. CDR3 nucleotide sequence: TGTGCCAGCAATACAGGGGGAGCTAACTATGGCTACACCTTC. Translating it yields CASNTGGANYGYTF.

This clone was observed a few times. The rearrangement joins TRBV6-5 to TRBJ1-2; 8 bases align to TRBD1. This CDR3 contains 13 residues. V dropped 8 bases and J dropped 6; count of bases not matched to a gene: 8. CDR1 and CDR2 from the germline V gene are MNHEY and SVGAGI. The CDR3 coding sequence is TGTGCCAGCGGAAGGACAGGGAAGGATGGCTACACCTTC. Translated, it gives CASGRTGKDGYTF.

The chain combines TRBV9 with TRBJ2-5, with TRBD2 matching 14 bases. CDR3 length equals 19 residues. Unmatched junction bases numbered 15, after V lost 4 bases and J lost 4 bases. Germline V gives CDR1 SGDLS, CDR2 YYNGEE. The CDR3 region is CASSPGTSGGGSWLETQYF. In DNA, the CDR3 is TGTGCCAGCAGCCCGGGGACTAGCGGGGGCGGATCCTGGTTAGAGACCCAGTACTTC.

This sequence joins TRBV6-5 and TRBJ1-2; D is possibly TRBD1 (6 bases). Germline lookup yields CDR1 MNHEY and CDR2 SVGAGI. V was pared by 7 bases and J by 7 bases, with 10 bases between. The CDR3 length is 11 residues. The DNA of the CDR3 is TGTGCCAGCAACAGGGACGGTGGCTACACCTTC. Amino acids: CASNRDGGYTF.

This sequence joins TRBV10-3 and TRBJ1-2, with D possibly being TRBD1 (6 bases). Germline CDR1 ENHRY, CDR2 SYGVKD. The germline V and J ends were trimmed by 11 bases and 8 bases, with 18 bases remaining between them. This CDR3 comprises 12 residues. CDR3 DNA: TGTGCCGCCGGTGGGGGGGCTGGCGGCTACACCTTC. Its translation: CAAGGGAGGYTF.

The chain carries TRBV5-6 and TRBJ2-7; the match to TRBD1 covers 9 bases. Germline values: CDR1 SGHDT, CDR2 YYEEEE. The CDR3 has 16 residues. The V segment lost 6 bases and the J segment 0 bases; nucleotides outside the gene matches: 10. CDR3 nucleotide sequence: TGTGCCAGCAACAAGGGACAGGGCCCGAGCTCCTACGAGCAGTACTTC. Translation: CASNKGQGPSSYEQYF.

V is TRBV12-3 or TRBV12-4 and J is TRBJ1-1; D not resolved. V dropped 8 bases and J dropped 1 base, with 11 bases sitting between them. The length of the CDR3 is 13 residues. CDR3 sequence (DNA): TGTGCCAGCCACGACTACAGGAACACTGAAGCTTTCTTT. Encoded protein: CASHDYRNTEAFF.

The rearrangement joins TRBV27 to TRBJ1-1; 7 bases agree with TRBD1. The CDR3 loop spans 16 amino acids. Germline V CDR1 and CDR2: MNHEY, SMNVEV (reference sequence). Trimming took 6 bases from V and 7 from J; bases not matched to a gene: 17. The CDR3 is CASSYLGMTGSGEAFF. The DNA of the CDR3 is TGTGCCAGCAGCTACCTGGGTATGACAGGGTCAGGTGAAGCTTTCTTT.

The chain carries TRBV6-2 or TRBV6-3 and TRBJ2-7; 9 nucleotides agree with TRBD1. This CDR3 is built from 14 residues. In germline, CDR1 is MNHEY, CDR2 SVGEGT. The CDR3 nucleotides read TGTGCCAGCAGTTGGGACAGGGTCTCCCACGAGCAGTACGTC. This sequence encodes CASSWDRVSHEQYV.

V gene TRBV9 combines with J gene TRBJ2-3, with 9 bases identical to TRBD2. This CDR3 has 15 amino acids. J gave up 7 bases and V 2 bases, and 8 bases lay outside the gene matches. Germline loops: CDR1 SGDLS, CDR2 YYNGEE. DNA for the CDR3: TGTGCCAGCAGCGTTGGTTATAGCGGGGGAAATACGCAGTATTTT. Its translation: CASSVGYSGGNTQYF.

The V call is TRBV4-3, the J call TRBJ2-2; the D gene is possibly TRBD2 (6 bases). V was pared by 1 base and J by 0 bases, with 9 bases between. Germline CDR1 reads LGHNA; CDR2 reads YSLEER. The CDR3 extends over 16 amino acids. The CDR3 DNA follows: TGCGCCAGCAGCCAAGCGTGGGGGGCGAACACCGGGGAGCTGTTTTTT. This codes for CASSQAWGANTGELFF.